One sample yielded the 3 T cell receptor beta chains listed below, sequenced in a study of beta chain features in type 1 diabetes. What was sequenced were expressed TCRB transcripts, since all of the isolated RNA had been reverse transcribed. The method was immunoSEQ multiplex PCR; TCRdb's version includes in-frame clones alone and lacks a portion of them. The table has about 410,000 clones, approximately 15% seen once; the top ten hold around 0.035%. The sample consisted of naive CD4+ T cells from blood. Receptors originate from a man under 40 in good health.

This clone was detected only a few times. J is TRBJ1-6 and V is TRBV9; D gene unclear. Trimming cost V 0 bases and J 8 bases, with 9 bases left between them. The V gene's germline CDR1 is SGDLS and CDR2 YYNGEE. CDR3 length: 14 residues. The CDR3 region is CASSVAGSDSPLHF. CDR3 bases: TGTGCCAGCAGCGTAGCAGGTTCCGATTCACCCCTCCACTTT.

This chain joins TRBV7-9 and TRBJ1-2, with TRBD1 matching 7 bases. Germline values: CDR1 SEHNR, CDR2 FQNEAQ (reference sequence). Trimming at V came to 1 base and at J to 6 bases, leaving 14 bases not matched to a gene. This CDR3 comprises 17 residues. The CDR3 DNA reads TGTGCCAGCAGCTTAGTTTACGACAGGGACGTCACTCATGGCTACACCTTC. Residues: CASSLVYDRDVTHGYTF.

The table lists this clone with a few counts. The chain carries TRBV14 and TRBJ2-1; D possibly corresponds to TRBD1 (5 bases). The ends were cut back, 0 bases at V and 1 base at J, with 10 bases in the middle. The germline V gene encodes CDR1 SGHDN and CDR2 FVKESK. CDR3 length: 16 residues. The CDR3 spells CASSQEPGKSYNEQFF. The CDR3 nucleotides are TGTGCCAGCAGCCAAGAGCCAGGGAAGTCCTACAATGAGCAGTTCTTC.